This TCR beta chain was observed in a study of OX40 agonist ivuxolimab in advanced cancers. Broadly, across the study: Ivuxolimab, which targeted the costimulatory receptor OX40 (CD134), was an agonistic, fully human IgG2 monoclonal antibody. In the dose-escalation cohort, 82.7% of patients were male, and the mean age was around 60 years, with a range of about 20 to 79. Intravenous ivuxolimab was administered to patients every 2 weeks at six dose levels: 0.01, 0.1, 0.3, 1.5, 3 and 10 mg/kg. Partial responses occurred in three dose-escalation patients, of whom one had hepatocellular carcinoma and two had cutaneous melanoma. Patients were allowed to have had prior anti-PD-1, anti-PD-L1 or anti-CTLA-4 therapy, and around two fifths of the dose-escalation patients had been treated with checkpoint inhibitors. Peripheral TCRbeta sequencing aimed to test whether ivuxolimab altered TCR sequence diversity and caused clonal T-cell expansion. Of the 50 to 55 patients in dose escalation, about 20 had hepatocellular carcinoma, some 15 had melanoma, 9 had renal cell carcinoma and 9 had head and neck cancer. The paper reports the monotherapy dose-escalation portion (N = 52 patients) of the phase I ivuxolimab trial.

Details on this clone: This clone's antigen is unknown. The input lacks base qualities; no much larger clone sits a single base away.

The trial excluded patients who had a history of autoimmune disease or who were on systemic immunosuppression. Peripheral blood for TCR sequencing was collected from all dose cohorts at baseline, on cycle 4 day 1, and on cycle 7 day 1. The samples were taken from a phase I, first-in-human, multicenter, open-label dose-escalation trial of ivuxolimab. Adults with locally advanced or metastatic head and neck squamous cell, hepatocellular, melanoma or renal cell carcinoma were enrolled in the trial. CD4+ and CD8+ T cells were sorted separately from peripheral blood before TCR sequencing. General findings and caveats noted by the study authors: In the 0.1-3.0 mg/kg groups, partial responders were among the patients with the lowest normalized peripheral clonal expansion, particularly in CD8+ T cells. The antigen specificity of the peripheral T cells that underwent clonal expansion was not determined. After ivuxolimab, expanded clones were on average more numerous among CD8+ T cells than among CD4+ T cells. Low levels of normalized T-cell clonal expansion were also shown by some nonresponding patients. At doses of 0.1 to 3.0 mg/kg, clonal expansion of both CD4+ and CD8+ T cells in blood was seen between baseline and week 6.

Reading the germline V gene gives CDR1 LGHNA and CDR2 YNFKEQ. Taken from cysteine to phenylalanine, the CDR3 has 17 residues. Only CDR3 DNA remains: 51 bases, in frame from the first base. The V and J ends are trimmed by 0 bases and 1 base, leaving 16 bases between them. Genomic DNA was extracted from sorted cells for sequencing of the TCRbeta CDR3 region. The immunoSEQ Assay was used for sequencing of TCRbeta CDR3 regions. TCRdb re-hosts the immuneACCESS table, in-frame sequences only. Its copies lack some clones; in the studies checked, an unresolved V gene accounts for under half of them, and the cause for the rest is not known. The sample includes about 14,000 clones, with under 95% observed a single time. Of the sample, around a fifth falls within the top ten clones.

The chain is assembled from TRBV4-2 and TRBJ2-7, with the D gene tentatively TRBD1 or TRBD2, based on 5 matching bases in each. This clonotype was obtained from an adult with an advanced solid tumor such as melanoma, head and neck, liver or kidney cancer. Specimen: CD4+ or CD8+ T cells sorted from blood, collected in a trial of the OX40 agonist ivuxolimab. The nucleotide sequence is TGTGCCAGCAGCCAAGAGTTCGAGGGGATTGGGTCCTACGAGCAGTACTTC. It translates as CASSQEFEGIGSYEQYF.